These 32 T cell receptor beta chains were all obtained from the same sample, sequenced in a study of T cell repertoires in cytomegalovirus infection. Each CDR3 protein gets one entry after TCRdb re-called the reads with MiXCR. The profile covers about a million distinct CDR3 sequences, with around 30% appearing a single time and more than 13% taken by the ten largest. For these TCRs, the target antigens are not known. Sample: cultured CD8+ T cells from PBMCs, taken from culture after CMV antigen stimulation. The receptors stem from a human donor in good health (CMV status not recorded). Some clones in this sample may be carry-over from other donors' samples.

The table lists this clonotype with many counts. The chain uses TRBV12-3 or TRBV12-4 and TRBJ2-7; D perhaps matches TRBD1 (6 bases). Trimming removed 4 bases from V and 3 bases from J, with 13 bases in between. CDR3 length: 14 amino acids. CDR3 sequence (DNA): TGTGCCAGCAGTTCCCCCGGACAGCTCTACGAGCAGTACTTC. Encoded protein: CASSSPGQLYEQYF.

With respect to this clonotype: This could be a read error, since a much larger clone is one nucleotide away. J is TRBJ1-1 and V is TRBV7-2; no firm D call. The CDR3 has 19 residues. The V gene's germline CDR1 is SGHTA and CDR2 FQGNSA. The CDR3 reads CASSLEWRVVAAMNIEAFF. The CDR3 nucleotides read TGTGCCAGCAGCTTAGAGTGGAGGGTTGTGGCAGCCATGAACATTGAAGCTTTCTTT.

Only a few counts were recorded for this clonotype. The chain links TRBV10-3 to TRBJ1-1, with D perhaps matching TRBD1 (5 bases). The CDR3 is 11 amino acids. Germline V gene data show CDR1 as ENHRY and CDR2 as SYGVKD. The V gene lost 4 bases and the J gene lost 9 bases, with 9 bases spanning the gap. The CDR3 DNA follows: TGTGCCATCAGTGTTAGGGGTAAAGCTTTCTTT. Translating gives CAISVRGKAFF.

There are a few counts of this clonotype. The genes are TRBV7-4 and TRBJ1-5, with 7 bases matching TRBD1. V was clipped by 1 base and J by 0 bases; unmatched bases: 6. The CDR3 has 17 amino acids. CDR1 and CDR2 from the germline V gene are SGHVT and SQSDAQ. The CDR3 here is CASSLEDRSFSNQPQHF. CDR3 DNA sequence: TGTGCCAGCAGCTTAGAGGACAGGTCCTTTAGCAATCAGCCCCAGCATTTT.

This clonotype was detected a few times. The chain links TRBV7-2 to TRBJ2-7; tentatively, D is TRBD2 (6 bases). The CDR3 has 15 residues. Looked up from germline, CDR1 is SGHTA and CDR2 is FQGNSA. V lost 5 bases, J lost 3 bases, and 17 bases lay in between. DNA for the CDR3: TGTGCCAGCAGCGTTTCTAACGGGGGATTCTACGAGCAGTACGTC. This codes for CASSVSNGGFYEQYV.

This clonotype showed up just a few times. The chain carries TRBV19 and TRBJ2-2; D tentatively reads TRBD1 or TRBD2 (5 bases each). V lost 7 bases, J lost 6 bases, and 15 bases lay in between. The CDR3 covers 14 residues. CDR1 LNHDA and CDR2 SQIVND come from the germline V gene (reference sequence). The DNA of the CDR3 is TGTGCCAGTACCACAATCTGGGGGTCCGGGGAGCTGTTTTTT. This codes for CASTTIWGSGELFF.

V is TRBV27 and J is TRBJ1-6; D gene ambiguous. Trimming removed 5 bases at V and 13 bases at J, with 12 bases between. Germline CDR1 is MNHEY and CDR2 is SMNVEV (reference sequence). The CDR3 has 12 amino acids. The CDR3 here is CASSSQRIPLHF. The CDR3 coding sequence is TGTGCCAGCAGTAGCCAGCGAATCCCCCTCCACTTT.

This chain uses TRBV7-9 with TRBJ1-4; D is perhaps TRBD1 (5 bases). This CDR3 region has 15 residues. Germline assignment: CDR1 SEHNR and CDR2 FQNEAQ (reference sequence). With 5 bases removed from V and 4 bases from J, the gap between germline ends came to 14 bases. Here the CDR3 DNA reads TGTGCCAGCAGCCGAGGGACCCCTGGTAATGAAAAACTGTTTTTT. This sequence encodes CASSRGTPGNEKLFF.

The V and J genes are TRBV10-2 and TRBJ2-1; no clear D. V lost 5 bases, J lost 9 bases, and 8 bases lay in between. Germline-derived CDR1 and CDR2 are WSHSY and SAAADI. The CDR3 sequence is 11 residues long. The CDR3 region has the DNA TGCGCCAGCAGTAGTGAGGCTGAGCAGTTCTTC. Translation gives CASSSEAEQFF.

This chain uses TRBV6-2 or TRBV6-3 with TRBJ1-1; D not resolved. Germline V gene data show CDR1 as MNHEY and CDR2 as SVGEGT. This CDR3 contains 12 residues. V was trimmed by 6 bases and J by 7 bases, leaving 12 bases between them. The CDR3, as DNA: TGTGCCAGCAGGTTCGGCGGCGGTGAAGCTTTCTTT. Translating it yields CASRFGGGEAFF.

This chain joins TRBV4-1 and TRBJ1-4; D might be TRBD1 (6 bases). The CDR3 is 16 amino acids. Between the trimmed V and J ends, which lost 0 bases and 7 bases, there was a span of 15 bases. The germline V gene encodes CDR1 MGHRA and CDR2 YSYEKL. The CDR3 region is CASSQEVRGGSEKLFF. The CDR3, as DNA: TGCGCCAGCAGCCAAGAGGTCAGGGGTGGATCTGAAAAACTGTTTTTT.

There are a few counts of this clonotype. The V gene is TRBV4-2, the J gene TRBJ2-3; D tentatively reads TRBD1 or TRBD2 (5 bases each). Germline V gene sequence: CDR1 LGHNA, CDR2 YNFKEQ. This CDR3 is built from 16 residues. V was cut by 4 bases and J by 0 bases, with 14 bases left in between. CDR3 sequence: CASSREGPSSTDTQYF. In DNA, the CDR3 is TGTGCCAGCAGCCGAGAGGGACCATCTAGCACAGATACGCAGTATTTT.

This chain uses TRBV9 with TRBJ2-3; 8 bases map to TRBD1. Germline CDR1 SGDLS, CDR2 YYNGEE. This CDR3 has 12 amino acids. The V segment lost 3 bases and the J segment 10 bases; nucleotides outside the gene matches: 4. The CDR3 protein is CASSGTGQAQYF. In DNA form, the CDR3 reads TGTGCCAGCAGCGGTACGGGACAGGCGCAGTATTTT.

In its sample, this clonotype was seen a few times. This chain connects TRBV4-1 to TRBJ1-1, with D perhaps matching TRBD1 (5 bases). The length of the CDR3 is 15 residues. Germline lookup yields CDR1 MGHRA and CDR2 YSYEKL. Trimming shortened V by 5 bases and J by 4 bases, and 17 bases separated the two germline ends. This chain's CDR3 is CASSLPGTTGTEAFF. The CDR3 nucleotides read TGCGCCAGCAGCTTGCCCGGGACCACGGGCACTGAAGCTTTCTTT.

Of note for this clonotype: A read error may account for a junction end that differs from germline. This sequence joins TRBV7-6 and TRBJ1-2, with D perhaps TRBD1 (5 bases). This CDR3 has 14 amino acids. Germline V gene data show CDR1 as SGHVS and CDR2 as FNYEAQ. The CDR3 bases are TGTGCTAGCAGGACAAAAGGGGATAACTATGGCTACACCTTC. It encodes CASRTKGDNYGYTF.

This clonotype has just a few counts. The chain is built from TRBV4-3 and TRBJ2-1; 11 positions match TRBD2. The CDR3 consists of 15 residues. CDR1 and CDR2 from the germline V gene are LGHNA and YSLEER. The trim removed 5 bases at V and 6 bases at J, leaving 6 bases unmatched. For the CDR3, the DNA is TGCGCCAGCAGCGTTACTAGCGGGGGCCCCAATGAGCAGTTCTTC. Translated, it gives CASSVTSGGPNEQFF.

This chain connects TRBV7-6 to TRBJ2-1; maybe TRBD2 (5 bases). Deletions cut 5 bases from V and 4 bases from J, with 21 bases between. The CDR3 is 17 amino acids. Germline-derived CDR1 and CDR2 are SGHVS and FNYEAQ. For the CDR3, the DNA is TGTGCCAGCAGCCCCTTCTCCGGGATAAGGGTATACAATGAGCAGTTCTTC. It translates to CASSPFSGIRVYNEQFF.

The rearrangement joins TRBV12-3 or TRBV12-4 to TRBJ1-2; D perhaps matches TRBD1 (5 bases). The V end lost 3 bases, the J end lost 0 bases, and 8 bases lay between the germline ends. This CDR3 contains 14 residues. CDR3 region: CASSFGGTNYGYTF. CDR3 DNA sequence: TGTGCCAGCAGTTTCGGGGGGACTAACTATGGCTACACCTTC.

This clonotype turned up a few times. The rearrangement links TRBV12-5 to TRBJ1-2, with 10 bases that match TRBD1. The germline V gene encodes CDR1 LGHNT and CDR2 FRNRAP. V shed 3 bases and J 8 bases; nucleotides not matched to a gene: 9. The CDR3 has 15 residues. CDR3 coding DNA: TGTGCTAGTGGTTTTCAGGGACAGGGGATTAGCGGCTACACCTTC. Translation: CASGFQGQGISGYTF.

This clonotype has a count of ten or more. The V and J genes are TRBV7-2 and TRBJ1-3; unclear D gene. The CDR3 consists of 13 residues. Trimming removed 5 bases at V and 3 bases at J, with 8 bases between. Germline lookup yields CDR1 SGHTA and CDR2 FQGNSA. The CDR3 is CASSPSFGNTIYF. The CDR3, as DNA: TGTGCCAGCAGCCCGAGCTTTGGAAACACCATATATTTT.

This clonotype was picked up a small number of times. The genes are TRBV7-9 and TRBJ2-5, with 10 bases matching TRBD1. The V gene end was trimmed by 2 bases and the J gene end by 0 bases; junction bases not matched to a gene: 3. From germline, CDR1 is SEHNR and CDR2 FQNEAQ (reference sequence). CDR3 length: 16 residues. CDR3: CASSLLTGGYQETQYF. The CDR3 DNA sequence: TGTGCCAGCAGCTTACTGACAGGGGGCTACCAAGAGACCCAGTACTTC.

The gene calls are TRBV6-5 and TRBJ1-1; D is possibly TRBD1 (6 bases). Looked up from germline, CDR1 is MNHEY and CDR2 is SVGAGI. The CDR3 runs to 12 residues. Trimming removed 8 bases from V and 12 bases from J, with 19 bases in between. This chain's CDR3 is CASGVSTGQSFF. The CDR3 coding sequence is TGTGCCAGCGGGGTCTCGACGGGACAATCTTTCTTT.

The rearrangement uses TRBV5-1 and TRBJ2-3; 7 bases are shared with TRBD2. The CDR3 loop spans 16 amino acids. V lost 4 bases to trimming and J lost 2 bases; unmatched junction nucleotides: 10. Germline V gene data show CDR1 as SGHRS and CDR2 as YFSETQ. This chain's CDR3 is CASSGLSGAITDTQYF. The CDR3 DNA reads TGCGCCAGCAGCGGGCTGAGCGGGGCGATCACAGATACGCAGTATTTT. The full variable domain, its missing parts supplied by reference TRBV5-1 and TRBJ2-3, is KAGVTQTPRYLIKTRGQQVTLSCSPISGHRSVSWYQQTPGQGLQFLFEYFSETQRNKGNFPGRFSGRQFSNSRSEMNVSTLELGDSALYLCASSGLSGAITDTQYFGPGTRLTVL.

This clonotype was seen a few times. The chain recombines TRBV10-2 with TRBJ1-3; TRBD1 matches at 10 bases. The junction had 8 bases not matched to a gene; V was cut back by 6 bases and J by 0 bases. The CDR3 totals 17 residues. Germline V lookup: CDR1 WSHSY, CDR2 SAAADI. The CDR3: CASSGTGDSGSGNTIYF. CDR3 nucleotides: TGCGCCAGCAGCGGGACAGGGGATTCGGGCTCTGGAAACACCATATATTTT.

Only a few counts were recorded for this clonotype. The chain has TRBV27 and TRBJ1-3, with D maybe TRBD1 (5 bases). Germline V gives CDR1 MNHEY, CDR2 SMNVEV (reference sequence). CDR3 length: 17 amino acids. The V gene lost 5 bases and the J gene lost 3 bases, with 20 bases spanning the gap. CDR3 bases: TGTGCCAGCAGTCCCTCCGCGGGGGAGTGGGGTGGAAACACCATATATTTT. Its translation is CASSPSAGEWGGNTIYF.

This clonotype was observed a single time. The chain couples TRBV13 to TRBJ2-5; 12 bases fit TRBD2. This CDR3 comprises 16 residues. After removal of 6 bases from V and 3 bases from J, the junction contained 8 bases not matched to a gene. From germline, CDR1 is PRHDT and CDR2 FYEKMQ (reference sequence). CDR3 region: CASRLAGGPPEETQYF. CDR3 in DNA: TGTGCCAGCAGACTAGCGGGGGGCCCCCCTGAAGAGACCCAGTACTTC.

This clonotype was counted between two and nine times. The DNA for the CDR3 is TGTGCCAGCAGCTTAAGTTACCTAGCGGGGGACGGGAACACCGGGGAGCTGTTTTTT. Translating gives CASSLSYLAGDGNTGELFF. This rearrangement joins TRBV7-3 to TRBJ2-2; 10 bases agree with TRBD2. Germline V gene data show CDR1 as SGHTA and CDR2 as FQGTGA. The junction had 9 bases not matched to a gene; V was cut back by 1 base and J by 1 base. This CDR3 is 19 amino acids long.

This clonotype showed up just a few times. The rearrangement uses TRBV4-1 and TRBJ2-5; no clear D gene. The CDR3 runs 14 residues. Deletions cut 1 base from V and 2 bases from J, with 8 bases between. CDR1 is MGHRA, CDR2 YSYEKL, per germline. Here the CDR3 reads CASSQGIIQETQYF. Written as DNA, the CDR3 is TGCGCCAGCAGCCAAGGAATTATTCAAGAGACCCAGTACTTC.

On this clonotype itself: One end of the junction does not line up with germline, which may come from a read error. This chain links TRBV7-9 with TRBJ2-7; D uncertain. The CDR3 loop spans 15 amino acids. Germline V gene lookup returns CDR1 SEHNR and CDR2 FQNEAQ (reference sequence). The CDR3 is CASSLGPPSSCEQYF. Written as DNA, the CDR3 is TGTGCCAGCAGCTTAGGGCCCCCGAGCTCCTGCGAGCAGTACTTC.

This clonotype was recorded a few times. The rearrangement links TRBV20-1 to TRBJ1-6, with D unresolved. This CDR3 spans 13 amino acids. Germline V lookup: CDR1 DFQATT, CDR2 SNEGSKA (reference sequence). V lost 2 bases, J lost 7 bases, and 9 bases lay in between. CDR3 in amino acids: CSARYLENSPLHF. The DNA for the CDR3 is TGCAGTGCTAGATACTTGGAGAATTCACCCCTCCACTTT.

The CDR3 sequence is CASSLIGLAGTTDTQYF. CDR3 nucleotide sequence: TGTGCCAGCAGCTTAATCGGACTAGCGGGGACCACAGATACGCAGTATTTT. The rearrangement joins TRBV11-2 to TRBJ2-3, with 12 nucleotides matching TRBD2. J gave up 2 bases and V 2 bases, and 5 bases lay outside the gene matches. The CDR3 spans 17 residues. Germline loops: CDR1 SGHAT, CDR2 FQNNGV.

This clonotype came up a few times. The CDR3, as DNA: TGTGCCAGCAGGTCCGAAAGTAGCGATGAGCAGTTCTTC. This sequence encodes CASRSESSDEQFF. The chain is built from TRBV6-5 and TRBJ2-1, with a weak D call TRBD2 (5 bases). V was cut by 6 bases and J by 8 bases, with 14 bases left in between. The germline V gene has CDR1 MNHEY and CDR2 SVGAGI. This CDR3 is 13 amino acids long.